These T cell receptor beta chains were read from a single sample in a study of post-analysis software for immune sequencing data. MiXCR was run by TCRdb on the PCR reads, yielding one entry per CDR3 protein. The sample yields hundreds of thousands of distinct CDR3 sequences, 59% seen once. The sample taken for sequencing was blood. The receptors were gathered from a girl aged 2 to 9 with multiple sclerosis. Both conserved end residues are part of each CDR3. A D gene is named only where the DNA matches it firmly. Size is stated for part of the rows, as once, few or many counts, or as a class when the clone is expanded.

CASSPPPTPRETQYF,TGTGCCAGCAGCCCGCCGCCGACCCCGAGAGAGACCCAGTACTTC,TRBV5-5,.,few,TRBJ2-5
CASSLGRPQGGYGYTF,TGTGCCAGCAGCTTAGGCCGCCCCCAGGGAGGGTATGGCTACACCTTC,TRBV7-2,.,.,TRBJ1-2
CASSLVTGQGYGYTF,TGTGCCAGCAGCTTGGTAACGGGACAGGGCTATGGCTACACCTTC,TRBV5-6,TRBD1,.,TRBJ1-2
CSAEGGTDTQYF,TGCAGTGCTGAAGGAGGCACAGATACGCAGTATTTT,TRBV20-1,.,.,TRBJ2-3
CASSRWTGGDEQFF,TGTGCCAGCAGTCGCTGGACTGGGGGGGATGAGCAGTTCTTC,TRBV6-2/TRBV6-3,TRBD2,.,TRBJ2-1
CSARGGRSSYEQYF,TGCAGTGCCCGAGGGGGCCGTAGCTCCTACGAGCAGTACTTC,TRBV20-1,TRBD1,.,TRBJ2-7
CAISEQTRDEQFF,TGTGCCATCAGTGAACAGACTAGAGATGAGCAGTTCTTC,TRBV10-3,.,few,TRBJ2-1
CASSLEASGYTF,TGCGCCAGCAGCTTGGAGGCCAGCGGCTACACCTTC,TRBV5-1,.,.,TRBJ1-2
CASSLGAYNEQFF,TGTGCCAGCAGCTTAGGCGCCTACAATGAGCAGTTCTTC,TRBV7-2,.,many,TRBJ2-1
CSVEGDDYGYTF,TGCAGCGTTGAGGGGGACGACTATGGCTACACCTTC,TRBV29-1,.,few,TRBJ1-2
CASSLDAGGNEQYF,TGCGCCAGCAGCTTGGATGCAGGGGGCAATGAGCAGTACTTC,TRBV5-1,TRBD1,.,TRBJ2-7
CSALALVYNEQFF,TGCAGCGCTCTAGCGCTCGTCTACAATGAGCAGTTCTTC,TRBV29-1,.,.,TRBJ2-1
CASSLGSLSYNEQFF,TGTGCCAGCAGTTTAGGTAGCTTGTCCTACAATGAGCAGTTCTTC,TRBV12-3/TRBV12-4,.,once,TRBJ2-1
CASSQDPQAGQPQHF,TGTGCCAGCAGCCAAGATCCGCAGGCGGGTCAGCCCCAGCATTTT,TRBV3-1,.,.,TRBJ1-5
CASSFPVRREYNEQFF,TGTGCCAGCAGCTTCCCTGTGCGGCGGGAGTACAATGAGCAGTTCTTC,TRBV7-2,TRBD2,few,TRBJ2-1